This TCR beta chain was identified in a study of memory CD4+ T cells and cytomegalovirus serostatus. A remark on this clone: Its target is unknown.

Single viable CD3+CD4+CD8-CD45RO+ cells were sorted as the memory CD4+ T cells. The V end lost 5 bases, the J end lost 4 bases, and 11 bases lay between the germline ends. The CDR3 covers 13 residues. Germline V gene lookup returns CDR1 SGHAT and CDR2 FQNNGV. Study-wide results and limits: Median bootstrapped AUC for CMV status was just under 0.97 originally, about 0.9 US-trained. The CMV-associated TCR signature appears largely within the CD4+ memory repertoire.

Produced via immunoSEQ multiplex PCR; TCRdb's table is partial and in-frame only. This table holds about 39,000 clones, over 65% found once. This TCR derives from an adult in good health and CMV-seronegative. The chain links TRBV11-2 to TRBJ2-5; perhaps TRBD1 as D (6 bases). Sequencing was done on a sample of memory CD4+ T cells from blood. The CDR3 coding sequence is TGTGCCAGCAGCGGAACAGGGCGAGAGACCCAGTACTTC. Translation: CASSGTGRETQYF.